The 17 T cell receptor beta chains listed next were all sequenced from one sample in a study of blood T cell repertoires in COVID-19. Sequencing was performed with immunoSEQ multiplex PCR; in TCRdb, only in-frame clones are kept and a portion is missing. The sample has about 42,000 clones; about 80% are singletons. Sequenced material: peripheral blood. The receptor set was obtained from a man in his 70s with active or convalescent COVID-19.

The gene calls are TRBV9 and TRBJ1-2; D is ambiguous. V was trimmed by 4 bases and J by 2 bases, leaving 21 bases between them. Germline CDR1 SGDLS, CDR2 YYNGEE. The CDR3 spans 17 residues. Here the CDR3 reads CASSRSGRIQLNYGYTF. The CDR3 nucleotides read TGTGCCAGCAGCCGATCTGGGCGAATCCAATTGAACTATGGCTACACCTTC.

The chain carries TRBV7-7 and TRBJ2-1; the D is unclear. This CDR3 is 15 amino acids long. Germline CDR1 is SSHAT and CDR2 is FNYEAQ (reference sequence). Between the trimmed V and J ends, which lost 2 bases and 8 bases, there was a span of 16 bases. The CDR3 region is CASSLLGDGRHEQFF. As DNA, the CDR3 is TGTGCCAGCAGCTTACTGGGCGACGGCCGGCATGAGCAGTTCTTC.

The CDR3 DNA follows: TGTGCTAGTGGTTATGCAAGCTCCGGGTCTTATCGGAGTGGCTACACCTTC. Translating gives CASGYASSGSYRSGYTF. The chain couples TRBV12-5 to TRBJ1-2; D is ambiguous. CDR1 and CDR2 (germline): LGHNT, FRNRAP. V was pared by 4 bases and J by 7 bases, with 25 bases between. This CDR3 spans 17 amino acids.

This clone is a singleton in its sample. The V gene is TRBV28, the J gene TRBJ1-1, with D unclear. V was pared by 7 bases and J by 3 bases, with 27 bases between. Germline values: CDR1 MDHEN, CDR2 SYDVKM. The CDR3 runs to 18 residues. CDR3 in amino acids: CASTFWPLRTNTDTEAFF. The CDR3, as DNA: TGTGCCAGCACCTTCTGGCCTCTCCGCACTAACACCGACACTGAAGCTTTCTTT.

V gene TRBV6-6 combines with J gene TRBJ2-6, with 9 bases lining up with TRBD2. J gave up 0 bases and V 5 bases, and 5 bases lay outside the gene matches. Germline CDR1 and CDR2: MNHNY and SVGAGI (reference sequence). The length of the CDR3 is 17 residues. CDR3 region: CASSPREGSSGANVLTF. The CDR3, as DNA: TGTGCCAGCAGTCCGCGGGAGGGAAGCTCTGGGGCCAACGTCCTGACTTTC.

The chain uses TRBV6-5 and TRBJ1-2, with a weak D call TRBD1 (5 bases). The CDR3 covers 15 residues. CDR1 MNHEY and CDR2 SVGAGI come from the germline V gene. Deletions cut 5 bases from V and 3 bases from J, with 16 bases between. CDR3 amino acids: CASSTQVGGDYGYTF. For the CDR3, the DNA is TGTGCCAGCAGTACACAGGTCGGGGGGGACTATGGCTACACCTTC.

This rearrangement joins TRBV9 to TRBJ1-4; 7 nucleotides align to TRBD1. Trimming cost V 0 bases and J 6 bases; bases outside gene matches: 5. CDR1 and CDR2 (germline): SGDLS, YYNGEE. CDR3 length equals 15 residues. The CDR3 DNA follows: TGTGCCAGCAGCGTAGGAGGGGGCGGCTATGAAAAACTGTTTTTT. Encoded protein: CASSVGGGGYEKLFF.

V gene TRBV30 combines with J gene TRBJ2-7; 9 positions match TRBD1. Germline loops: CDR1 GTSNPN, CDR2 SVGIG (reference sequence). The CDR3 runs 14 residues. Unmatched junction bases numbered 14, after V lost 2 bases and J lost 12 bases. The CDR3 is CAWSPNRGQVLGYF. Written as DNA, the CDR3 is TGTGCCTGGAGTCCTAACAGGGGGCAAGTTCTCGGGTACTTC. The whole variable domain, filled in from reference TRBV30 and TRBJ2-7, reads SQTIHQWPATLVQPVGSPLSLECTVEGTSNPNLYWYRQAAGRGLQLLFYSVGIGQISSEVPQNLSASRPQDRQFILSSKKLLLSDSGFYLCAWSPNRGQVLGYFGPGTRLTVT.

The chain couples TRBV7-3 to TRBJ1-1; D may be TRBD1 (5 bases). V lost 2 bases and J lost 4, with 11 bases in between. Germline loops: CDR1 SGHTA, CDR2 FQGTGA. The CDR3 length is 14 residues. CDR3 DNA: TGTGCCAGCAGCTTAGGGTCCCAGGGCACTGAAGCTTTCTTT. It encodes CASSLGSQGTEAFF.

The chain joins TRBV5-1 to TRBJ2-1; possible D gene TRBD1, 6 bases. V was clipped by 0 bases and J by 9 bases, with 16 bases between them. The V gene's germline CDR1 is SGHRS and CDR2 YFSETQ. CDR3 size: 15 residues. This chain's CDR3 is CASSLAGGVGREQFF. In nucleotides, the CDR3 is TGCGCCAGCAGCTTGGCTGGGGGCGTCGGTCGTGAGCAGTTCTTC.

The rearrangement links TRBV7-2 to TRBJ2-7, with 7 nucleotides matching TRBD2. This CDR3 contains 15 residues. Germline V gives CDR1 SGHTA, CDR2 FQGNSA. J was trimmed by 4 bases and V by 5 bases; bases with no gene match: 11. The DNA for the CDR3 is TGTGCCAGCAGCCGGGAACGGGGGGACTGGTACGAGCAGTACTTC. Protein sequence: CASSRERGDWYEQYF.

This clone was seen only once. The chain employs TRBV7-6 and TRBJ2-7; 10 nucleotides match TRBD1. The CDR3 extends over 16 amino acids. Trimming at V came to 1 base and at J to 6 bases, leaving 9 bases not matched to a gene. Germline CDR1 SGHVS, CDR2 FNYEAQ. CDR3 sequence (DNA): TGTGCCAGCAGCTTAGTGGGACAGGGGAAACCCAGCGAGCAGTACTTC. Encoded protein: CASSLVGQGKPSEQYF.

V gene TRBV5-1 combines with J gene TRBJ2-1, with 10 nucleotides matching TRBD2. The length of the CDR3 is 15 residues. The V segment lost 0 bases and the J segment 7 bases; nucleotides outside the gene matches: 4. Germline V CDR1 and CDR2: SGHRS, YFSETQ. The CDR3 nucleotides are TGCGCCAGCAGCTTGGCTAGCGGGGGCTCAAATGAGCAGTTCTTC. Encoded protein: CASSLASGGSNEQFF. Filled out from reference TRBV5-1 and TRBJ2-1, the complete variable domain reads KAGVTQTPRYLIKTRGQQVTLSCSPISGHRSVSWYQQTPGQGLQFLFEYFSETQRNKGNFPGRFSGRQFSNSRSEMNVSTLELGDSALYLCASSLASGGSNEQFFGPGTRLTVL.

CDR3 DNA: TGTGCCAGCAGTGAAGGGACTGCAGAAGCTTTCTTT. This codes for CASSEGTAEAFF. The chain is built from TRBV2 and TRBJ1-1, with D unclear. V was shortened by 1 base and J by 8 bases, with 8 bases between the two germline ends. Looked up from germline, CDR1 is SNHLY and CDR2 is FYNNEI. The CDR3 has 12 amino acids.

The genes are TRBV28 and TRBJ1-1; the D is unclear. Germline CDR1 and CDR2: MDHEN and SYDVKM. Trimming pared 8 bases from V and 3 bases from J, leaving 10 bases between. This CDR3 is 12 amino acids long. The CDR3 sequence: CASLVDHTEAFF. In DNA, the CDR3 is TGTGCCAGCCTCGTAGATCACACTGAAGCTTTCTTT.

The CDR3 loop reads CASGRGSGGAVNTEAFF. CDR3 DNA: TGTGCCAGCGGAAGAGGGTCGGGGGGCGCGGTGAACACTGAAGCTTTCTTT. The V gene is TRBV5-4, the J gene TRBJ1-1, with a possible D match to TRBD1 (6 bases). CDR1 and CDR2 (germline): SGHNT, YYREEE (reference sequence). The ends were cut back, 7 bases at V and 0 bases at J, with 22 bases in the middle. The CDR3 length is 17 residues. The full variable domain, its missing parts supplied by reference TRBV5-4 and TRBJ1-1, is ETGVTQSPTHLIKTRGQQVTLRCSSQSGHNTVSWYQQALGQGPQFIFQYYREEENGRGNFPPRFSGLQFPNYSSELNVNALELDDSALYLCASGRGSGGAVNTEAFFGQGTRLTVV.

This chain joins TRBV5-1 and TRBJ1-2; weak D call: TRBD1 (6 bases). The CDR3 has 13 residues. V was trimmed by 3 bases and J by 4 bases, leaving 10 bases between them. Germline V gene data show CDR1 as SGHRS and CDR2 as YFSETQ. For the CDR3, the DNA is TGCGCCAGCAGCTCGGACAGTAGCTATGGCTACACCTTC. Its translation is CASSSDSSYGYTF. The variable domain in full, completed from reference TRBV5-1 and TRBJ1-2, reads KAGVTQTPRYLIKTRGQQVTLSCSPISGHRSVSWYQQTPGQGLQFLFEYFSETQRNKGNFPGRFSGRQFSNSRSEMNVSTLELGDSALYLCASSSDSSYGYTFGSGTRLTVV.